These T cell receptor beta chains were read from a single sample in a study of monozygotic twins with inflammatory bowel disease. TCRdb re-called the 5' RACE reads; every CDR3 protein appears as one record, without DNA. Its table lists 300,000 to 400,000 distinct CDR3 sequences. The sample comprised blood. The receptors originated from a human donor with ulcerative colitis or Crohn's disease, or a healthy co-twin of an affected twin (not recorded which). Each CDR3 is given with its conserved first and last residue.

j_call v_call cdr3_aa
TRBJ2-2 TRBV3-1 CASSQTSGTTGELFF
TRBJ2-3 TRBV5-1 CASSPDGDTQYF
TRBJ1-1 TRBV7-3 CASSLTSGNTEAFF
TRBJ1-1 TRBV5-6 CASSLTQGPGEAFF
TRBJ1-1 TRBV4-1 CASSQLVGGGRGPHTEAFF
TRBJ1-5 TRBV3-1 CASSLKLGENQPQHF
TRBJ1-1 TRBV27 CASSLFRNTEAFF
TRBJ2-3 TRBV6-2/TRBV6-3 CASSYSIRQATDTQYF
TRBJ2-3 TRBV27 CASSRGLAGTVTDTQYF
TRBJ2-1 TRBV27 CASSLTGTLQFF
TRBJ1-5 TRBV5-1 CASSMGQGAGQPQHF
TRBJ1-2 TRBV24-1 CATSSGPPEGYTF
TRBJ2-7 TRBV20-1 CSVRRSYEQYF
TRBJ2-3 TRBV7-7 CYRKGTPSTDTQYF
TRBJ1-2 TRBV6-5 CASSLTGVGYTF
TRBJ2-5 TRBV19 CASSAASGGTETQYF
TRBJ1-1 TRBV10-2 CASSEPRAAEAFF
TRBJ1-2 TRBV7-8 CASSPSRDRGFGYTF
TRBJ1-1 TRBV20-1 CSARGTENTEAFF
TRBJ2-3 TRBV29-1 CSVDDSRGTDTQYF
TRBJ2-3 TRBV5-1 CASSHGGQGASDTQYF
TRBJ2-1 TRBV9 CASREDSGGWDEQFF
TRBJ2-5 TRBV4-1 CASRKTSGGRETQYF
TRBJ1-5 TRBV7-2 CASSLGTDQSQHF
TRBJ2-5 TRBV20-1 CSARTSGGSNQETQYF
TRBJ1-2 TRBV20-1 CSARGGGPDGYTF
TRBJ1-1 TRBV10-3 CAISVKAEGTEAFF
TRBJ1-5 TRBV7-9 CASSLELAGVGQPQHF
TRBJ2-5 TRBV4-3 CASSQDYGAGVGEGRETQYF
TRBJ2-5 TRBV7-7 CASSSETARASGYQETQYF
TRBJ2-1 TRBV11-1 CAIRSGTSGESSYNEQFF